This passage covers 2 T cell receptor beta chains from one sample sequenced in a study of vaccination and CD4 T cells after COVID-19 (dated by TCRdb to 2022 to 2024). For these receptors, no antigen is known. The library was generated by PCR. Sequencing took place on an Illumina iSeq 100. DNA from cultured CD4+ T cells underwent TCR sequencing with the Oncomine TCR Beta short-read assay at the Johns Hopkins FTIC core. Genomic DNA was extracted from the cultured CD4+ T cells with the QIAamp micro DNA kit. TCRdb's own reprocessing of the public reads used fastp at Q25 and MiXCR and kept productive beta chains. Every CDR3 protein is listed once, alongside the most common genes and DNA of its rows. The sample data list some 9,500 distinct CDR3 sequences, and roughly 27% of these were observed just once. The biggest ten clones account for roughly 23% of the sample. What this sample's treatment or condition label stands for: approximately nine-day PBMC culture with coronavirus spike peptide pools or control peptides (ViraFEST assay). CD4+ T cells from unexposed donors were collected before the COVID-19 pandemic (2011-2018).

The sequencing input was CD4+ T cells from blood, cultured in vitro. These receptors all stem from a human donor in good health.

This chain links TRBV7-2 with TRBJ2-6; D assignment may be TRBD1 or TRBD2 (6 bases each). Germline CDR1 reads SGHTA; CDR2 reads FQGNSA. Trimming pared 5 bases from V and 1 base from J, leaving 15 bases between. The CDR3 sequence is 17 residues long. As DNA, the CDR3 is TGTGCCAGCAGCAAAAGGAGGGGGGCTTCTGGGGCCAACGTCCTGACTTTC. It codes for CASSKRRGASGANVLTF.

As concerns this clonotype: A much bigger clone sits one base away, suggesting this may be a read error. Given the absence of the conserved phenylalanine or tryptophan at the CDR3 end, a read error is likely. The rearrangement links TRBV20-1 to TRBJ1-1, with D perhaps TRBD1 (6 bases). Trimming removed 3 bases from V and 1 base from J, with 15 bases in between. Germline CDR1 DFQATT, CDR2 SNEGSKA (reference sequence). The CDR3 consists of 15 residues. The CDR3 DNA reads as TGCAGTGCTAGGAGGGGGAGGCGGGAGAACACTGAAGCTTTCTCT. Its translation is CSARRGRRENTEAFS.